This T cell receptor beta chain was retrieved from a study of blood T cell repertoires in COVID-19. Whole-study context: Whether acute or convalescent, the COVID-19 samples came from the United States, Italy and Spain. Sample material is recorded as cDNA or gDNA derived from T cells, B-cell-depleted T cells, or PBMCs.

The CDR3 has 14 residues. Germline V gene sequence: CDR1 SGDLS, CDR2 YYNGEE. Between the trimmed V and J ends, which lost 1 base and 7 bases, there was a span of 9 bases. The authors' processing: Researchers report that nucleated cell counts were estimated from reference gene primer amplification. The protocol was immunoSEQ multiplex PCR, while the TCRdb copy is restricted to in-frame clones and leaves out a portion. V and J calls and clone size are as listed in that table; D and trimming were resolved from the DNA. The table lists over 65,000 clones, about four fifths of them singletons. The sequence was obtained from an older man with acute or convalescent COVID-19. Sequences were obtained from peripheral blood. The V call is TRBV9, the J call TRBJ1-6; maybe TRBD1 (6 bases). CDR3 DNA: TGTGCCAGCAGCGTAAGACAGGAAAATTCACCCCTCCACTTT. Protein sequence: CASSVRQENSPLHF. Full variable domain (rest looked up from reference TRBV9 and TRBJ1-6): DSGVTQTPKHLITATGQRVTLRCSPRSGDLSVYWYQQSLDQGLQFLIQYYNGEERAKGNILERFSAQQFPDLHSELNLSSLELGDSALYFCASSVRQENSPLHFGNGTRLTVT.